The sequence of this T cell receptor (beta chain) was determined in a study of blood T cells in healthy people across ages. Overall study results and limits: Diversity estimated from one million T cells was considered an underestimate. Naive CD4+ cells and diversity were both higher in long-lived donors than in aged donors.

With regard to this clonotype: Its specificity is unknown.

The CDR3 has 17 residues. Unmatched junction bases numbered 5, after V lost 0 bases and J lost 0 bases. From germline, CDR1 is LGHDT and CDR2 YNNKEL (reference sequence). For the second PCR, which ran for 7 to 11 cycles, a sample-barcoded 5' primer and a J-beta primer mix were used. Unique molecular identifiers of 12 random nucleotides labeled each cDNA. TCRdb reprocessed the 5' RACE reads with MiXCR, giving one entry per CDR3 protein. The sample consists of approximately 940,000 distinct CDR3 sequences, about 48% of them appearing once. Whenever a sample was processed, at least 6 million PBMCs were isolated.

V and J are TRBV3-1 and TRBJ2-1, with 7 bases fitting TRBD2. Material: blood. The source of this sequence is a man aged 25 to 40 in good health. Written as DNA, the CDR3 is TGTGCCAGCAGCCAAGACGTGCTAGCGGACTCCTACAATGAGCAGTTCTTC. Its protein is CASSQDVLADSYNEQFF.